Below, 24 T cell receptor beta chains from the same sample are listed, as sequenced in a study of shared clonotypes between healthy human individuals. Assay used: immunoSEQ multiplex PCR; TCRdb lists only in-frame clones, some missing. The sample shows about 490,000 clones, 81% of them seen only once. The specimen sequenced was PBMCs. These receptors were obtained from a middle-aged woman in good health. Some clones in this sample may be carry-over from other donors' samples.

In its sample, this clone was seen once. CDR3 sequence (DNA): TGTGCCAGCAGCCCCAGCGGGACCTCCTACAATGAGCAGTTCTTC. This sequence encodes CASSPSGTSYNEQFF. V gene TRBV7-3 combines with J gene TRBJ2-1, with 7 bases fitting TRBD2. The V and J ends lost 5 bases and 0 bases, in that order; junction bases with no gene match: 4. The germline V gene has CDR1 SGHTA and CDR2 FQGTGA. This CDR3 contains 15 residues.

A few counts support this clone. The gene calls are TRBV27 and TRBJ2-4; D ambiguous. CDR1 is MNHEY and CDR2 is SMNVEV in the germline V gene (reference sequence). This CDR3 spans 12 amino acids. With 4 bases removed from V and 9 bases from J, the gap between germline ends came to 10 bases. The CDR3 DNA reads TGTGCCAGCAGTTCTACCCAAGGCATTCAGTACTTC. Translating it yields CASSSTQGIQYF.

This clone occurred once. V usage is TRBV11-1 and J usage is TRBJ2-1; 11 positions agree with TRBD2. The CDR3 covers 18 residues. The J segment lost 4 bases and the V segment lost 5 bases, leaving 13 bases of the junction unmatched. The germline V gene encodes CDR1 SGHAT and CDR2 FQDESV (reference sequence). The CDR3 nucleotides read TGTGCCAGCAGCAAGAGGGCTAGCGGGAGGCTGGGGTACAATGAGCAGTTCTTC. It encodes CASSKRASGRLGYNEQFF.

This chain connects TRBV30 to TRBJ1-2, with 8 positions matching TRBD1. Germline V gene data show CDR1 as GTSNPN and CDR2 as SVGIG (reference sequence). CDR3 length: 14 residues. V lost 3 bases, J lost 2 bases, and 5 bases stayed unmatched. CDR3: CAWRRPGGNYGYTF. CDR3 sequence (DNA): TGTGCCTGGAGGAGACCAGGGGGCAACTATGGCTACACCTTC.

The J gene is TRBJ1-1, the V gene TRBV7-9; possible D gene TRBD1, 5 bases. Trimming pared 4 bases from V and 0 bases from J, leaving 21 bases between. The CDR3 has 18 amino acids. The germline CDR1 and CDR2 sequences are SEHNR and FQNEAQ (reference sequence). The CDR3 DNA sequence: TGTGCCAGCAGCTCCCTTACGCTACAGACAGCCGTGAACACTGAAGCTTTCTTT. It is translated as CASSSLTLQTAVNTEAFF.

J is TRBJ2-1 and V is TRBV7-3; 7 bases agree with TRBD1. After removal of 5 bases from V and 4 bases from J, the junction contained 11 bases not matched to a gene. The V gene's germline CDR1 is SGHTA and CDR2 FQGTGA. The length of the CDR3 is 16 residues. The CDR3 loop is CASSPLATGLYNEQFF. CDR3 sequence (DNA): TGTGCCAGCAGCCCACTTGCGACAGGGCTATACAATGAGCAGTTCTTC.

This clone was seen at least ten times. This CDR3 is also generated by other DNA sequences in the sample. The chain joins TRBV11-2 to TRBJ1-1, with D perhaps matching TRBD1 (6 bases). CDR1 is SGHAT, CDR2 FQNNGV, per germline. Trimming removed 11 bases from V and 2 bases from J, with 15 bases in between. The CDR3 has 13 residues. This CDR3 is CACGEQGNTEAFF. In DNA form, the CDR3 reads TGTGCCTGCGGGGAACAGGGTAACACTGAAGCTTTCTTT.

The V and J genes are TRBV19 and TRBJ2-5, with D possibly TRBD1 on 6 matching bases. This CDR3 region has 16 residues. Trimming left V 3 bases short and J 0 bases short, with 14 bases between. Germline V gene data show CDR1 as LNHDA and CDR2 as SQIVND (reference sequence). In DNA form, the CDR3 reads TGTGCCAGTAGTATGGCCCCGGACAGATACCAAGAGACCCAGTACTTC. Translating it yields CASSMAPDRYQETQYF.

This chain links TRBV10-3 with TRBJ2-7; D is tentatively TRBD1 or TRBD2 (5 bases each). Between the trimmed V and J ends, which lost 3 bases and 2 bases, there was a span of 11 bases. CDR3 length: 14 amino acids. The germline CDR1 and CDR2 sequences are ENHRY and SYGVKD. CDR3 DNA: TGTGCCATCAGTGACGGGACCAACACCTACGAGCAGTACTTC. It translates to CAISDGTNTYEQYF.

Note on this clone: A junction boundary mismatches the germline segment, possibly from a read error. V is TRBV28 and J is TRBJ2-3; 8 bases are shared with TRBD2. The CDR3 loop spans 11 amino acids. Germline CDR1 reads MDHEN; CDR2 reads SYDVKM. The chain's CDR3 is CATSGTDTQYF. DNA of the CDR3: TGCGCGACTAGCGGCACAGATACGCAGTATTTT. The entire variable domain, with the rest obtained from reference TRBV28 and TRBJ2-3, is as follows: DVKVTQSSRYLVKRTGEKVFLECVQDMDHENMFWYRQDPGLGLRLIYFSYDVKMKEKGDIPEGYSVSREKKERFSLILESASTNQTSMYLCATSGTDTQYFGPGTRLTVL.

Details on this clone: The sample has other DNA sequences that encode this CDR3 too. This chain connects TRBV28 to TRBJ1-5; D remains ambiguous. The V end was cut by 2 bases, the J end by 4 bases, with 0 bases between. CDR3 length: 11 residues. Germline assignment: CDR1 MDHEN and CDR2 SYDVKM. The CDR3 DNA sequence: TGTGCCAGCAGTTTAAATCAGCCCCAGCATTTT. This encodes CASSLNQPQHF. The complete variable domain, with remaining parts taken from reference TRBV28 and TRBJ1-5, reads DVKVTQSSRYLVKRTGEKVFLECVQDMDHENMFWYRQDPGLGLRLIYFSYDVKMKEKGDIPEGYSVSREKKERFSLILESASTNQTSMYLCASSLNQPQHFGDGTRLSIL.

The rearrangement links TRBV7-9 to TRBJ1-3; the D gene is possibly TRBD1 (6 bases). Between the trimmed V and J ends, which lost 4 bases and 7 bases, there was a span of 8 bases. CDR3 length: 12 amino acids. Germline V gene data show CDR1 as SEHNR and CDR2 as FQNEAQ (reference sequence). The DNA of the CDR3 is TGTGCCAGCAGCTCAGGGGAGAACACCATATATTTT. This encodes CASSSGENTIYF.

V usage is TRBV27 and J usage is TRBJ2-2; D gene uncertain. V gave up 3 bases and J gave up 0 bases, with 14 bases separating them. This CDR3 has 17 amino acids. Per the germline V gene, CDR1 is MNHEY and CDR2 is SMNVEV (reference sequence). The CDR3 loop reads CASSLFPPWSNTGELFF. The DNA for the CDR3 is TGTGCCAGCAGTTTGTTCCCCCCCTGGTCGAACACCGGGGAGCTGTTTTTT.

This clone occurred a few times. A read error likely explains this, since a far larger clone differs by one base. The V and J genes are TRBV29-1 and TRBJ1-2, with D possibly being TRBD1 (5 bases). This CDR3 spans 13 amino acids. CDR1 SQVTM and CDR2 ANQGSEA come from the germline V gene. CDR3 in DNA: TGCAGCGTTGACGCAGGGAAGTACTATTGCTACACCTTC. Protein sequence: CSVDAGKYYCYTF.

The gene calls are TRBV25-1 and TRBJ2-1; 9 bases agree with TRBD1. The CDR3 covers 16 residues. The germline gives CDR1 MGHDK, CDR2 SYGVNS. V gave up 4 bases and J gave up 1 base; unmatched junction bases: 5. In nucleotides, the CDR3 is TGTGCCAGCAGTGTCGGCGACAGGGGGTCCTACAATGAGCAGTTCTTC. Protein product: CASSVGDRGSYNEQFF.

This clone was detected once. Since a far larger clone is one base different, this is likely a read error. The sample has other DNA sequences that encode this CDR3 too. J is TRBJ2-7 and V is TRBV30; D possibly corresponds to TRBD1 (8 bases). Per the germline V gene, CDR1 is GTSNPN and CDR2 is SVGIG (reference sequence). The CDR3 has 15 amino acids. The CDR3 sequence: CAWSLADRDVSEQYF. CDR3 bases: TGCGCCTGGAGTCTAGCGGACAGGGATGTGTCCGAGCAGTACTTC.

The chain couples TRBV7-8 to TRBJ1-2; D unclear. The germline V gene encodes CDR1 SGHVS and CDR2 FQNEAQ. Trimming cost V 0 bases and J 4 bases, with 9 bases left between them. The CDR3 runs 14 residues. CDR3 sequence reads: CASSLAPGLYGYTF. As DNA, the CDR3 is TGTGCCAGCAGCTTAGCTCCAGGACTCTATGGCTACACCTTC.

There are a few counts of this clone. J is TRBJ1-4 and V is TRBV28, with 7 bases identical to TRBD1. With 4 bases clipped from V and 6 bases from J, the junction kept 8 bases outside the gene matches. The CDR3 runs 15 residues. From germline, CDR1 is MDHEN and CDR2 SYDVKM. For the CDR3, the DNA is TGTGCCAGCAGTTCTCTTAGGGACAGAGATGAAAAACTGTTTTTT. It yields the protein CASSSLRDRDEKLFF.

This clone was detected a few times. The CDR3 region is CASSLGGPNTGELFF. The CDR3 DNA reads as TGTGCCAGCAGCTTGGGCGGACCGAACACCGGGGAGCTGTTTTTT. The V and J genes are TRBV7-3 and TRBJ2-2; no definite D call. Germline V CDR1 and CDR2: SGHTA, FQGTGA. CDR3 size: 15 residues. Between the trimmed V and J ends, which lost 3 bases and 0 bases, there was a span of 8 bases.

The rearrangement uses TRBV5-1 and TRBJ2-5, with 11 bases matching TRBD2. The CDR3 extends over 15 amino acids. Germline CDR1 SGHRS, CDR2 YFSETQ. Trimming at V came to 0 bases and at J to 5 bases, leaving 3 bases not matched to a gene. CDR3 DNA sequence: TGCGCCAGCAGCTTGGTTGCTAGCGGGAGGGAGACCCAGTACTTC. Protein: CASSLVASGRETQYF.

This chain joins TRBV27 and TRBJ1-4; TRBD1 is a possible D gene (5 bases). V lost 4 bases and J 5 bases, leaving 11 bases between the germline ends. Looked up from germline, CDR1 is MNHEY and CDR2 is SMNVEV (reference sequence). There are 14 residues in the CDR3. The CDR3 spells CASSSPGGNEKLFF. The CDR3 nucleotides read TGTGCCAGCAGTTCCCCTGGGGGGAATGAAAAACTGTTTTTT.

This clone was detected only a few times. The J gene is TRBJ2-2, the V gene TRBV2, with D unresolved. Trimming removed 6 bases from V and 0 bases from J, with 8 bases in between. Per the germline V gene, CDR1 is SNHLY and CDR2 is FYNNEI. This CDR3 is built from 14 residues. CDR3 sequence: CASSPIANTGELFF. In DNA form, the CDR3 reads TGTGCCAGCAGCCCGATCGCGAACACCGGGGAGCTGTTTTTT.

The CDR3 region has the DNA TGTGCCAGCAGCTTTCGTCTGAGGGGGCAGGAGACCCAGTACTTC. This gives the protein CASSFRLRGQETQYF. V and J are TRBV7-6 and TRBJ2-5; 7 positions agree with TRBD1. This CDR3 has 15 amino acids. The junction had 9 bases not matched to a gene; V was cut back by 3 bases and J by 5 bases. Germline values: CDR1 SGHVS, CDR2 FNYEAQ.

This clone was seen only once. The CDR3 nucleotides read TGTGCCAGCAGCCCCGGACTAGCCACCGGGGAGCTGTTTTTT. This sequence encodes CASSPGLATGELFF. This chain links TRBV11-1 with TRBJ2-2; 8 positions agree with TRBD2. V was clipped by 5 bases and J by 4 bases; unmatched bases: 3. CDR1 is SGHAT and CDR2 is FQDESV in the germline V gene (reference sequence). The CDR3 is made up of 14 amino acids.